The entry that follows covers one TCR beta chain sequence. The data originate from a study of blood T cell repertoires in COVID-19. The germline CDR1 and CDR2 sequences are KGHDR and SFDVKD. V dropped 3 bases and J dropped 2; count of bases not matched to a gene: 6. CDR3 length: 17 residues. Profiling relied on immunoSEQ multiplex PCR, and the TCRdb table lists in-frame clones only, not all of them. The sample lists around 200,000 clones, about 83% seen once, with 1.3% in the top ten. Sequencing was performed on peripheral blood. The rearrangement joins TRBV24-1 to TRBJ2-3, with 11 bases that match TRBD2. The TCR sequence derives from a woman in her twenties or thirties with COVID-19, enrolled during active disease. The CDR3 DNA sequence: TGTGCCACCAGTGATGTAGCGGGGGGGGAATCCACAGATACGCAGTATTTT. Translating gives CATSDVAGGESTDTQYF.